The 2 T cell receptor beta chains below all came from one sample that was sequenced in a study of cytomegalovirus exposure and HLA in healthy donors. The PCR used 60 Vbeta and 13 Jbeta primers. The table came from immunoSEQ multiplex PCR; TCRdb's copy has only in-frame clones and leaves some out. Seen here are around 83,000 clones, approximately 78% observed once, and the top ten hold 4% to 5.5%. Sequenced: PBMCs. These receptors all stem from a male donor in good health and CMV-seropositive.

This chain connects TRBV11-2 to TRBJ2-7; 11 bases are a match to TRBD1. From germline, CDR1 is SGHAT and CDR2 FQNNGV. CDR3 length equals 17 residues. V shed 0 bases and J 3 bases; nucleotides not matched to a gene: 7. DNA for the CDR3: TGTGCCAGCAGCTTAGATCATCGGACAGGGGGCCTCTACGAGCAGTACTTC. This translates into CASSLDHRTGGLYEQYF.

The sample holds one count of this clone. The CDR3 is CASSFVRGPYGYTF. CDR3 bases: TGTGCCAGCAGTTTTGTGCGGGGACCTTATGGCTACACCTTC. The chain has TRBV28 and TRBJ1-2, with a possible D match to TRBD1 (5 bases). Trimming removed 3 bases at V and 5 bases at J, with 13 bases between. The CDR3 loop spans 14 amino acids. Germline V lookup: CDR1 MDHEN, CDR2 SYDVKM.